This is a list of T cell receptor beta chains from one sample in a study of blood T cell repertoires in COVID-19. This table comes from immunoSEQ multiplex PCR, and its TCRdb copy is limited to in-frame clones, with some not included. The repertoire consists of 140,000 to 150,000 clones, with approximately 80% occurring once and the leading ten covering 1.9%. Material for sequencing was peripheral blood. Receptors were obtained from a woman aged 55-70 years with acute or convalescent COVID-19. Each CDR3 is given with its conserved first and last residue. A D gene is named only where the DNA matches it firmly. Some rows have no size entry. The others give once, few or many, or a class for an expanded clone.

D	size	V	J	DNA	CDR3
TRBD2	once	TRBV7-2	TRBJ2-5	TGTGCCAGCAGCTTAAGGGCTAGCGGGAGTCAACGGGGTGGCCAGTACTTC	CASSLRASGSQRGGQYF
TRBD2	.	TRBV5-1	TRBJ2-7	TGCGCCAGCAGTCTGAGCGGGAGCATCTACGAGCAGTACTTC	CASSLSGSIYEQYF
.	.	TRBV5-1	TRBJ2-7	TGCGCCAGCAGCCCCCTAGCCTCGAGCTCCTACGAGCAGTACTTC	CASSPLASSSYEQYF
TRBD1	.	TRBV11-2	TRBJ1-4	TGTGCCAGCAGCCCATTCCAGGGGGCGACTTCTAATGAAAAACTGTTTTTT	CASSPFQGATSNEKLFF
TRBD1	.	TRBV28	TRBJ1-2	TGTGCCATTTCAGGGGGCTCTGGCTATGGCTACACCTTC	CAISGGSGYGYTF
.	.	TRBV2	TRBJ2-5	TGTGCCAGCAGTGTGGGCGATATTATCGGTACGGACTTC	CASSVGDIIGTDF
TRBD1	once	TRBV18	TRBJ2-7	TGTGCCAGCTCTCCCAGGGGGCCCTACGAGCAGTACTTC	CASSPRGPYEQYF
TRBD1	.	TRBV25-1	TRBJ1-6	TGTGCCAGCAGTGGAGGGGGACAGGGCGGATCACCCCTCCACTTT	CASSGGGQGGSPLHF
.	once	TRBV9	TRBJ1-2	TGTGCCAGCAGCGTATCAAACAGGGCCTATGGCTACACCTTC	CASSVSNRAYGYTF
.	few	TRBV2	TRBJ2-1	TGTGCCAGCAGTGAGGTCAATCAGGGTGAGCAGTTCTTC	CASSEVNQGEQFF
.	.	TRBV15	TRBJ2-5	TGTGCCACCAGCAGATCGTACCAAGAGACCCAGTACTTC	CATSRSYQETQYF
TRBD2	few	TRBV4-1	TRBJ2-1	TGCGCCAGCAGCCAAGATTGGGCTAGCGGGATTGAGCAGTTCTTC	CASSQDWASGIEQFF
TRBD2	.	TRBV3-1/TRBV3-2	TRBJ2-7	TGTGCCAGCAGCCAAGCGCCTAGCGGGATCTACGAGCAGTACTTC	CASSQAPSGIYEQYF
.	once	TRBV15	TRBJ2-1	TGTGCCACCTCCAACGAGGGAGCCTACAATGAGCAGTTCTTC	CATSNEGAYNEQFF
.	once	TRBV7-2	TRBJ1-5	TGTGCCAGCAGCTTAGGGCCCAGGGGAAGCAATCAGCCCCAGCATTTT	CASSLGPRGSNQPQHF
TRBD1	.	TRBV5-1	TRBJ1-2	TGCGCCAGCAGCACCGGACAGGTATATGGCTACACCTTC	CASSTGQVYGYTF
TRBD2	.	TRBV6-2/TRBV6-3	TRBJ2-1	TGTGCCAGCAGTTACAGCGGACTAGCGGGAGATGAGCAGTTCTTC	CASSYSGLAGDEQFF
.	.	TRBV6-5	TRBJ2-7	TGTGCCAGCAGGGTTACTAACGAGGTCTACGAGCAGTACTTC	CASRVTNEVYEQYF
.	.	TRBV6-1	TRBJ2-1	TGTGCCAGCAGTGACACCGGGACTTCGCAGTTCTTC	CASSDTGTSQFF
TRBD1	few	TRBV29-1	TRBJ2-7	TGCAGCGTTGAGGTCACGCCAGGGGGCCTGTACGAGCAGTACTTC	CSVEVTPGGLYEQYF
.	few	TRBV30	TRBJ1-2	TGTGCCTGGTCTATTATGGGCCACTATGGCTACACCTTC	CAWSIMGHYGYTF
.	.	TRBV11-2	TRBJ2-7	TGTGCCAGCAGCTTAGCGGGAGACAACTACGAGCAGTACTTC	CASSLAGDNYEQYF
.	.	TRBV12-3/TRBV12-4	TRBJ1-1	TGTGCCAGCAGTCCCCGGGTCTGGAATGAAGCTTTCTTT	CASSPRVWNEAFF
.	.	TRBV6-5	TRBJ2-5	TGTGCCAGCAGAGCGGGTTCGCGGGTGACAGAGACCCAGTACTTC	CASRAGSRVTETQYF
.	few	TRBV7-8	TRBJ2-6	TGTGCCAGCAGCGATCGCAGACTTCAGGGGTTAAGGAGTGGGGCCAACGTCCTGACTTTC	CASSDRRLQGLRSGANVLTF
.	.	TRBV6-5	TRBJ1-1	TGTGCCAGCAGTAGAGCGGGGGTTGAAGCTTTCTTT	CASSRAGVEAFF
TRBD1	.	TRBV6-5	TRBJ2-2	TGTGCCAGCCAGTGGGACAGGTGGACCGGGGAGCTGTTTTTT	CASQWDRWTGELFF
.	.	TRBV15	TRBJ2-3	TGTGCCACCAGCAGGAGGGGAGCGGGAGATACGCAGTATTTT	CATSRRGAGDTQYF
TRBD2	.	TRBV7-9	TRBJ2-5	TGTGCCAGCAGCCGCGGGGGGCAAGAGACCCAGTACTTC	CASSRGGQETQYF
TRBD1	once	TRBV28	TRBJ2-7	TGTGCCAGCAGTAGATTCCGGGACAGTTCCTACGAGCAGTACTTC	CASSRFRDSSYEQYF
.	.	TRBV7-2	TRBJ1-5	TGTGCCAGCAGCTTTGGGCCCTATCAGCCCCAGCATTTT	CASSFGPYQPQHF
.	.	TRBV29-1	TRBJ2-7	TGCAGCGTTGGTCTCTCGTACGAGCAGTACTTC	CSVGLSYEQYF
TRBD2	.	TRBV5-4	TRBJ2-3	TGTGCCAGCAGTTCCGGACTAGCGGGAGCAGATACGCAGTATTTT	CASSSGLAGADTQYF
TRBD2	.	TRBV7-8	TRBJ2-7	TGTGCCAGCAGTACTAGCGGGAGCTCCTACGAGCAGTACTTC	CASSTSGSSYEQYF
.	once	TRBV7-2	TRBJ2-5	TGTGCCAGCAGCTTTGGCGGACTACTGTACCAAGAGACCCAGTACTTC	CASSFGGLLYQETQYF
.	.	TRBV6-5	TRBJ2-1	TGTGCCAGCAGTTACTCAACCGGGGAATACAATGAGCAGTTCTTC	CASSYSTGEYNEQFF
TRBD1	few	TRBV25-1	TRBJ2-1	TGTGCCAGCAGTGAGCCGGGACAGGGGACGAATGAGCAGTTCTTC	CASSEPGQGTNEQFF
TRBD1	.	TRBV6-1	TRBJ2-7	TGTGCCAGCAGTGAAGGATCCGGGACAGGGTACTACGAGCAGTACTTC	CASSEGSGTGYYEQYF
.	.	TRBV7-6	TRBJ2-2	TGTGCCAGCAGCTTAAGGGCAGGGAGGATCGGGGAGCTGTTTTTT	CASSLRAGRIGELFF
.	once	TRBV6-5	TRBJ1-1	TGTGCCAGCAGTTACCAGGGAGGCCTGAACACTGAAGCTTTCTTT	CASSYQGGLNTEAFF
TRBD1	.	TRBV7-9	TRBJ1-1	TGTGCCAGCAGCAGACTACGGGACAGTGAAGCTTTCTTT	CASSRLRDSEAFF
TRBD2	.	TRBV29-1	TRBJ2-5	TGCAGCGTGTCGGGACTAGCGGGAGCAGGGACCCAGTACTTC	CSVSGLAGAGTQYF
.	.	TRBV9	TRBJ2-2	TGTGCCAGCAGCGTAGCGTCTAGCCACAACACCGGGGAGCTGTTTTTT	CASSVASSHNTGELFF
TRBD2	.	TRBV19	TRBJ2-1	TGTGCCAGTAGTAAGTCGGGGGGGGGATCCTCCTCCTACAATGAGCAGTTCTTC	CASSKSGGGSSSYNEQFF